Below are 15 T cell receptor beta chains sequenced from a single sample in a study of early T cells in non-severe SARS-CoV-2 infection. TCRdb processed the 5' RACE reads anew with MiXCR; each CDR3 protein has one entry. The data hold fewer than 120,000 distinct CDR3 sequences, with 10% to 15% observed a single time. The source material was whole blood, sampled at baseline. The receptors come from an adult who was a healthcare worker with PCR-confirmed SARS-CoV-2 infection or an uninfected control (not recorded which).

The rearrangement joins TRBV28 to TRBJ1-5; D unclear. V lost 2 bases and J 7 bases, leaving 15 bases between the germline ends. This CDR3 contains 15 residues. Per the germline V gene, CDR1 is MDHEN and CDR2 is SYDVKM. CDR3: CASSLHAPLRQPQHF. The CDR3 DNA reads TGTGCCAGCAGTTTACACGCCCCACTCAGACAGCCCCAGCATTTT.

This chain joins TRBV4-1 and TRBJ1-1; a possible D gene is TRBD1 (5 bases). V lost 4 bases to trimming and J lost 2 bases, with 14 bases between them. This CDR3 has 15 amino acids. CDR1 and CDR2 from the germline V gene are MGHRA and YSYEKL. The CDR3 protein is CASSPGPGPNTEAFF. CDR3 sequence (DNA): TGCGCCAGCAGCCCCGGGCCAGGGCCAAACACTGAAGCTTTCTTT.

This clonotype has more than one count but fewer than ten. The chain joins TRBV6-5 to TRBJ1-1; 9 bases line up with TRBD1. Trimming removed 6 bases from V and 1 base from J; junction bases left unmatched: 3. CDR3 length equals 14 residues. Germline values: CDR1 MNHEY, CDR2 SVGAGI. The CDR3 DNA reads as TGTGCCAGCAGCTGGGACAGGGCGAACACTGAAGCTTTCTTT. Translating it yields CASSWDRANTEAFF.

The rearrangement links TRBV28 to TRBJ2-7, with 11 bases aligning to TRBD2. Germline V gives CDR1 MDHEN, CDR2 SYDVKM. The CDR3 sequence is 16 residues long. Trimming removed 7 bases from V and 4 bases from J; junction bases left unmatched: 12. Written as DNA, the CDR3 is TGTGCCAGCATCTCAGCCGGGACTAGCGGTACGTACGAGCAGTACTTC. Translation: CASISAGTSGTYEQYF.

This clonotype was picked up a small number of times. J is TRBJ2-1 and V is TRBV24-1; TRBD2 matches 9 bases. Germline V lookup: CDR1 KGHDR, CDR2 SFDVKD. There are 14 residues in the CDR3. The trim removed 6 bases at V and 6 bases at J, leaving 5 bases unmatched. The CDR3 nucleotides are TGTGCCACCAGTCCGAGCGGGAGGTTCAATGAGCAGTTCTTC. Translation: CATSPSGRFNEQFF.

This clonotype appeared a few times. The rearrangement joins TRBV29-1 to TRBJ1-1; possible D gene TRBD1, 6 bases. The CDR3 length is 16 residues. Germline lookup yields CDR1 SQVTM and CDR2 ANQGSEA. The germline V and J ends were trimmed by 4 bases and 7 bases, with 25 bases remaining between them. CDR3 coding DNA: TGCAGCGTTGGTGTAAGGAGGGGACAAGGTTCTGATGAAGCTTTCTTT. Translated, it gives CSVGVRRGQGSDEAFF.

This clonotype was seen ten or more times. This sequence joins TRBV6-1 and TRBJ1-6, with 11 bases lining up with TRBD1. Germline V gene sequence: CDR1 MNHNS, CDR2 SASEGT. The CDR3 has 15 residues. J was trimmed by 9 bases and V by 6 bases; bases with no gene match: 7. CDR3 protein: CASSPSGTGGSPLHF. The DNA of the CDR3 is TGTGCCAGCAGCCCCAGCGGGACAGGGGGTTCACCCCTCCACTTT.

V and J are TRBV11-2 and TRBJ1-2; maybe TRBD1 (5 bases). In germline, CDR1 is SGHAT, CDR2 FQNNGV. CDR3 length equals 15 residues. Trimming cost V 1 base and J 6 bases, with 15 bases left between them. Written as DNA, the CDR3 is TGTGCCAGCAGCTTAGCAAGGGCTGGAGGGGATGGCTACACCTTC. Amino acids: CASSLARAGGDGYTF. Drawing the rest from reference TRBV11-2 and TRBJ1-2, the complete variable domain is EAGVAQSPRYKIIEKRQSVAFWCNPISGHATLYWYQQILGQGPKLLIQFQNNGVVDDSQLPKDRFSAERLKGVDSTLKIQPAKLEDSAVYLCASSLARAGGDGYTFGSGTRLTVV.

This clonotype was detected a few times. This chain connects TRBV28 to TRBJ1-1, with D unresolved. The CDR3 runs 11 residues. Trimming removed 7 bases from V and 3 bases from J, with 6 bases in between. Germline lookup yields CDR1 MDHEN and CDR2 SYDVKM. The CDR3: CASKGDTEAFF. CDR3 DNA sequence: TGTGCCAGCAAGGGAGACACTGAAGCTTTCTTT.

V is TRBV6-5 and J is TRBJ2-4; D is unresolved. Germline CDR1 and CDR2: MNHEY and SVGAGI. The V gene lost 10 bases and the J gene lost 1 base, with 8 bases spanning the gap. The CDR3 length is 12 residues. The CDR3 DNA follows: TGTGCCACTCGGACGGCCAAAAACATTCAGTACTTC. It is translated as CATRTAKNIQYF.

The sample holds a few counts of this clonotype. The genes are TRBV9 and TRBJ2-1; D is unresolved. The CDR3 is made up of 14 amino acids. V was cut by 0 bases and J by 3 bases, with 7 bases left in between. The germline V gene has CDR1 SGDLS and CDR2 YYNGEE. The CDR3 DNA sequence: TGTGCCAGCAGCGTAGAAGGATTCTACAATGAGCAGTTCTTC. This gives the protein CASSVEGFYNEQFF.

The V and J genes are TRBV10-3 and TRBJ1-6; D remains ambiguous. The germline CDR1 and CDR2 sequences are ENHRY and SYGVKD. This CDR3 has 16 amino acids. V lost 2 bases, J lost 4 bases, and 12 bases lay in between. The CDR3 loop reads CAISELEGTYNSPLHF. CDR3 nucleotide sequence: TGTGCCATCAGTGAGCTAGAGGGAACTTATAATTCACCCCTCCACTTT.

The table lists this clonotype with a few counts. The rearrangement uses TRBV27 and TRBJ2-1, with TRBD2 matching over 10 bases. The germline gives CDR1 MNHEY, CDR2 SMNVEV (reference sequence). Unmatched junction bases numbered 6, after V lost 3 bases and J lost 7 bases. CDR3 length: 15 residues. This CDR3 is CASSFMASGSNEQFF. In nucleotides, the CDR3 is TGTGCCAGCAGTTTTATGGCTAGCGGGAGTAATGAGCAGTTCTTC.

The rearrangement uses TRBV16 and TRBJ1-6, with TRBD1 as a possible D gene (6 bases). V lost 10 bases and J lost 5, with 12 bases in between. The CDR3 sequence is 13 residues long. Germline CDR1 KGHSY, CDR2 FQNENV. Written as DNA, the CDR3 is TGTGCCACAACGAGGGGGAATAATTCACCCCTCCACTTT. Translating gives CATTRGNNSPLHF.

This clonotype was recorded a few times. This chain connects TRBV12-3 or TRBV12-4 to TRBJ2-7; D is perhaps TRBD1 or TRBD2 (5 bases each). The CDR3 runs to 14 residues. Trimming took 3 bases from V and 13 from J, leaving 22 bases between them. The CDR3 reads CASSLSGTTGGSYF. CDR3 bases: TGTGCCAGCAGTTTGTCCGGGACCACAGGTGGCTCCTACTTC.